This TCR beta chain was sequenced for a study of T cell repertoires in cytomegalovirus infection. Across the study: Indicated by public TCR beta signatures were CMV infection and matching HLA type.

Via MiXCR, TCRdb re-called the reads, giving one row per CDR3 protein. This table holds 290,000 or so distinct CDR3 sequences, 8% to 10% found once. Study-wide results and limits: CMV-specific TCR beta clonotypes restricted by HLA-C were the ones dominating the ex vivo response. There were carriers of CMV plus the relevant HLA, and cumulative public TCR beta family frequency identified them.

The table lists this clonotype with many counts. The antigen is not known. A read error may account for a junction end that differs from germline. Germline assignment: CDR1 SGHRS and CDR2 YFSETQ. The length of the CDR3 is 14 residues. This sequence originates from a human donor in good health (CMV status not recorded). Some clones in this sample may be carry-over from other donors' samples. Sequences were obtained from PBMCs. This sequence joins TRBV5-1 and TRBJ1-1; D unresolved. CDR3 region: CASSLGPANTEAFF. The DNA for the CDR3 is TGTGCCAGCAGCTTAGGTCCAGCTAACACTGAAGCTTTCTTT.